This is a list of T cell receptor beta chains from one sample in a study of cytomegalovirus exposure and HLA in healthy donors. The method was immunoSEQ multiplex PCR; TCRdb's version includes in-frame clones alone and lacks a portion of them. The sample consists of approximately 75,000 clones, roughly 80% of them appearing once. The specimen was PBMCs. The origin of the receptors is a male donor in good health and CMV-seronegative. Each CDR3 is given without its conserved first and last residue. A D gene is named only where the DNA matches it firmly.

j_gene,d_gene,v_gene,CDR3aa
TRBJ1-2,TRBD1,TRBV6-1,ASSDPNRGGWGYT
-,TRBD2,TRBV10-3,AISLTSGNYEQY
TRBJ2-5,-,TRBV13,ASSFASSGGETQY
TRBJ1-3,TRBD1,TRBV5-5,ASSWGQGNSGNTIY
TRBJ1-2,-,TRBV15,ATSSDRGSGYT
TRBJ2-7,TRBD1,TRBV6-1,ASIETGQRGEQY
TRBJ2-3,-,TRBV19,ASSFRSSDTQY
TRBJ2-3,TRBD2,TRBV7-9,ASSVRTSDTDTQY
TRBJ2-7,TRBD1,TRBV18,ASSQGQPHYEQY
TRBJ1-3,-,TRBV5-1,ASSSGRGSGNTIY
TRBJ1-5,TRBD1,TRBV6-5,ASRADRGQPQN
TRBJ1-2,-,TRBV10-3,AISEGRGNYGYT
TRBJ2-7,-,TRBV30,AWSRVGEQY
TRBJ1-1,-,TRBV6-1,ASSERGESTEAF
TRBJ1-2,-,TRBV5-1,ASSLGAGGYT
TRBJ1-2,-,TRBV5-6,ASSFSPVLPNLYGYT
TRBJ2-3,TRBD2,TRBV7-2,ASSQKRGTTDTQY
TRBJ1-4,TRBD1,TRBV28,ASSPDRVGEKLF
TRBJ2-1,-,TRBV10-3,AISAEALTYNEQF
TRBJ1-2,-,TRBV6-5,ASSPNTYGYT
TRBJ1-2,TRBD1,TRBV29-1,SVEAGLATGEGGYT
TRBJ2-2,-,TRBV28,ASSPIVVVTGELF